These 19 T cell receptor beta chains were sequenced from one sample in a study of T cell responses to AZD1222 COVID-19 vaccine. This table comes from immunoSEQ multiplex PCR, and its TCRdb copy is limited to in-frame clones, with some not included. The sample contains more than 110,000 clones, more than 85% of which appear only once. This specimen was peripheral blood, taken on day 0 of AZD1222 vaccination. The receptors derive from an adult in good health.

The chain carries TRBV13 and TRBJ2-5; tentative D call: TRBD2 (6 bases). Germline values: CDR1 PRHDT, CDR2 FYEKMQ (reference sequence). V shed 1 base and J shed 6 bases, with 15 bases lying between them. The CDR3 is 15 amino acids. The DNA of the CDR3 is TGTGCCAGCAGCTTAGTTCGGGGAGGTAGGAAGACCCAGTACTTC. Its translation is CASSLVRGGRKTQYF.

The chain is built from TRBV10-3 and TRBJ2-1; 12 nucleotides agree with TRBD2. The V gene end was trimmed by 10 bases and the J gene end by 5 bases; junction bases not matched to a gene: 15. This CDR3 contains 17 residues. CDR1 and CDR2 (germline): ENHRY, SYGVKD. In nucleotides, the CDR3 is TGTGCCACGAAAGACAGGCACGCTAGCGGGGGGGACAATGAGCAGTTCTTC. This translates into CATKDRHASGGDNEQFF.

The V call is TRBV7-6, the J call TRBJ2-1; TRBD2 agrees at 13 bases. The CDR3 is 19 amino acids. Germline values: CDR1 SGHVS, CDR2 FNYEAQ. V lost 3 bases to trimming and J lost 0 bases; unmatched junction nucleotides: 8. The CDR3 spells CASSLGLAGTSSSYNEQFF. CDR3 sequence (DNA): TGTGCCAGCAGCTTGGGACTAGCGGGGACATCGAGCTCCTACAATGAGCAGTTCTTC.

The chain links TRBV5-1 to TRBJ1-2; 7 bases match TRBD1. Trimming at V came to 4 bases and at J to 3 bases, leaving 9 bases not matched to a gene. This CDR3 is 15 amino acids long. Germline CDR1 SGHRS, CDR2 YFSETQ. The CDR3, as DNA: TGCGCCAGCAGCGACCTACAGGGGATCGACTATGGCTACACCTTC. Translation gives CASSDLQGIDYGYTF.

The chain's CDR3 is CASSAAGYGYTF. The CDR3 DNA sequence: TGTGCCAGCAGCGCCGCGGGCTATGGCTACACCTTC. The chain joins TRBV7-9 to TRBJ1-2; D is ambiguous. Germline assignment: CDR1 SEHNR and CDR2 FQNEAQ (reference sequence). This CDR3 is 12 amino acids long. V lost 5 bases, J lost 4 bases, and 8 bases lay in between.

This chain connects TRBV7-2 to TRBJ2-1; 10 nucleotides agree with TRBD2. The CDR3 loop spans 16 amino acids. V dropped 1 base and J dropped 4; count of bases not matched to a gene: 4. Germline CDR1 is SGHTA and CDR2 is FQGNSA. For the CDR3, the DNA is TGTGCCAGCAGCTTAGTAGCGGGGGGCCTATACAATGAGCAGTTCTTC. It specifies CASSLVAGGLYNEQFF.

The V call is TRBV2, the J call TRBJ2-3; D is unresolved. CDR3 length: 13 amino acids. Germline CDR1 is SNHLY and CDR2 is FYNNEI. V lost 10 bases, J lost 3 bases, and 14 bases lay in between. CDR3 in amino acids: CATKLGGTDTQYF. The CDR3 bases are TGTGCCACAAAGTTAGGTGGGACAGATACGCAGTATTTT.

The chain couples TRBV5-1 to TRBJ2-3, with D unresolved. V lost 2 bases and J 1 base, leaving 8 bases between the germline ends. Germline V lookup: CDR1 SGHRS, CDR2 YFSETQ. The CDR3 is made up of 14 amino acids. CDR3 residues: CASSLYRGTDTQYF. CDR3 DNA: TGCGCCAGCAGCTTATATCGGGGCACAGATACGCAGTATTTT.

The chain joins TRBV13 to TRBJ1-5; D is perhaps TRBD1 (6 bases). This CDR3 spans 14 amino acids. V dropped 3 bases and J dropped 5 bases, with 11 bases sitting between them. Germline CDR1 reads PRHDT; CDR2 reads FYEKMQ (reference sequence). This CDR3 is CASSFGQTYQPQHF. CDR3 bases: TGTGCCAGCAGCTTTGGACAGACCTATCAGCCCCAGCATTTT.

As DNA, the CDR3 is TGTGCCAGTAGTATAGTTGGGCGCAGCAATCAGCCCCAGCATTTT. Residues: CASSIVGRSNQPQHF. V is TRBV19 and J is TRBJ1-5, with D unresolved. Germline CDR1 is LNHDA and CDR2 is SQIVND (reference sequence). The CDR3 totals 15 residues. V dropped 1 base and J dropped 1 base, with 8 bases sitting between them. Full variable domain (remainder filled in from reference TRBV19 and TRBJ1-5): DGGITQSPKYLFRKEGQNVTLSCEQNLNHDAMYWYRQDPGQGLRLIYYSQIVNDFQKGDIAEGYSVSREKKESFPLTVTSAQKNPTAFYLCASSIVGRSNQPQHFGDGTRLSIL.

The chain uses TRBV6-5 and TRBJ1-2; 9 bases line up with TRBD1. The CDR3 has 14 amino acids. The V gene end was trimmed by 5 bases and the J gene end by 2 bases; junction bases not matched to a gene: 3. Germline V CDR1 and CDR2: MNHEY, SVGAGI. CDR3 protein: CASSRQGVNYGYTF. The CDR3 DNA follows: TGTGCCAGCAGTCGACAGGGGGTGAACTATGGCTACACCTTC.

CDR3 bases: TGTGCCAGCAGCTTAATTCGCGGAAATACGCAGTATTTT. It specifies CASSLIRGNTQYF. The V gene is TRBV11-3, the J gene TRBJ2-3; D remains ambiguous. Per the germline V gene, CDR1 is SGHNT and CDR2 is YENEEA. The CDR3 length is 13 residues. Trimming pared 2 bases from V and 7 bases from J, leaving 10 bases between.

The CDR3 coding sequence is TGTGCCAGCAGCTTAGCGACTGGGGCCAACGTCCTGACTTTC. It is translated as CASSLATGANVLTF. The rearrangement joins TRBV7-9 to TRBJ2-6; D unresolved. The V gene's germline CDR1 is SEHNR and CDR2 FQNEAQ (reference sequence). The V gene lost 0 bases and the J gene lost 2 bases, with 2 bases spanning the gap. The CDR3 sequence is 14 residues long.

The DNA of the CDR3 is TGTGCCAGCAGCCGCTCCTCATATGGCTACACCTTC. Translated, it gives CASSRSSYGYTF. The V and J genes are TRBV3-1 (or the pseudogene TRBV3-2) and TRBJ1-2, with unresolved D. This CDR3 is 12 amino acids long. V shed 4 bases and J shed 5 bases, with 8 bases lying between them. The germline gives CDR1 LGHDT, CDR2 YNNKEL (reference sequence).

The chain uses TRBV9 and TRBJ2-2, with D unresolved. Germline assignment: CDR1 SGDLS and CDR2 YYNGEE. The V end lost 6 bases, the J end lost 2 bases, and 11 bases lay between the germline ends. The CDR3 spans 14 residues. CDR3 region: CASIGQNNTGELFF. CDR3 coding DNA: TGTGCCAGCATAGGTCAGAATAACACCGGGGAGCTGTTTTTT.

J is TRBJ2-5 and V is TRBV11-3; 9 bases agree with TRBD2. J was trimmed by 2 bases and V by 3 bases; bases with no gene match: 4. Germline V gene sequence: CDR1 SGHNT, CDR2 YENEEA. The CDR3 length is 15 residues. The CDR3 loop reads CASSFSGGPQETQYF. DNA for the CDR3: TGTGCCAGCAGCTTCAGCGGGGGGCCTCAAGAGACCCAGTACTTC.

CDR3 amino acids: CATLSIQGLSGELFF. The DNA for the CDR3 is TGTGCCACCCTAAGCATACAGGGTCTATCCGGGGAGCTGTTTTTT. The chain links TRBV27 to TRBJ2-2; D is perhaps TRBD1 (6 bases). Germline assignment: CDR1 MNHEY and CDR2 SMNVEV (reference sequence). The CDR3 consists of 15 residues. Trimming took off 10 bases at V and 6 bases at J, with 21 bases between the two ends.

As to this clone: Other DNA sequences of this sample code for an identical CDR3. The chain employs TRBV12-3 or TRBV12-4 and TRBJ1-5; no clear D gene. V was shortened by 3 bases and J by 4 bases, with 4 bases between the two germline ends. This CDR3 has 12 amino acids. The CDR3 nucleotides read TGTGCCAGCAGTTTCGGGAATCAGCCCCAGCATTTT. Amino acids: CASSFGNQPQHF.

The chain employs TRBV6-5 and TRBJ2-3, with D perhaps TRBD2 (6 bases). CDR1 and CDR2 from the germline V gene are MNHEY and SVGAGI. Trimming removed 5 bases from V and 0 bases from J, with 12 bases in between. This CDR3 is built from 15 residues. Here the CDR3 reads CASSQEGFSTDTQYF. CDR3 in DNA: TGTGCCAGCAGTCAGGAGGGTTTTAGCACAGATACGCAGTATTTT.